This is a list of T cell receptor beta chains from one sample in a study of cytomegalovirus exposure and HLA in healthy donors. Assay: immunoSEQ multiplex PCR; the TCRdb copy retains only in-frame clones and omits some. The sample consists of approximately 110,000 clones, around 70% of them appearing once. Sequenced input: PBMCs. The receptors shown here come from a young man in good health and CMV-seropositive. CDR3s include the opening cysteine and the closing phenylalanine or tryptophan. The order of the fields is D gene, V gene, J gene, clone size, CDR3 DNA, CDR3 protein. A D gene is named only where the DNA matches it firmly. The listing skips clone size in some rows; elsewhere it reads once, few, many or a size class.

NA	TRBV29-1	TRBJ1-1	NA	TGCAGCGCCGCCCAGGGATTTGAAACTGAAGCTTTCTTT	CSAAQGFETEAFF
NA	TRBV30	TRBJ2-7	NA	TGTGCCTGGAGTACCGACTTGACCTCCTACGAGCAGTACTTC	CAWSTDLTSYEQYF
TRBD1	TRBV7-6	TRBJ2-3	NA	TGTGCCAGCAGCTTAGAGACAGGGATCCTTACAGATACGCAGTATTTT	CASSLETGILTDTQYF
TRBD1	TRBV19	TRBJ1-1	NA	TGTGCCAGTAGTATATTGGGCAGGGGGCGTTCGGAGAATGAAGCTTTCTTT	CASSILGRGRSENEAFF
NA	TRBV19	TRBJ1-4	NA	TGTGCCAGTAGTGCCCCAGGGGTGTTTACTAATGAAAAACTGTTTTTT	CASSAPGVFTNEKLFF
TRBD1	TRBV4-3	TRBJ1-4	NA	TGCGCCAGCAGCCAAGGGGACAGGCCAACTAATGAAAAACTGTTTTTT	CASSQGDRPTNEKLFF
TRBD1	TRBV5-1	TRBJ1-5	few	TGCGCCAGCAGCTTGGGGGAGACAGGGGGCTATCAGCCCCAGCATTTT	CASSLGETGGYQPQHF
NA	TRBV4-3	TRBJ2-3	few	TGCGCCAGCAGCCTACAGGGTTTGAGCACAGATACGCAGTATTTT	CASSLQGLSTDTQYF
TRBD2	TRBV13	TRBJ2-5	NA	TGTGCCAGCAGCTTAAGCGGGGGAGCACAAGAGACCCAGTACTTC	CASSLSGGAQETQYF
NA	TRBV30	TRBJ1-6	once	TGTGCCTGGAACCCAGACACCTCCTGCCCCCTCCACTTT	CAWNPDTSCPLHF
NA	TRBV27	TRBJ2-3	NA	TGTGCCAGCAGCTCCCTAGACACAGATACGCAGTATTTT	CASSSLDTDTQYF